This passage covers 11 T cell receptor beta chains from one sample sequenced in a study of T cell repertoires in cytomegalovirus infection. A single record per CDR3 protein comes from TCRdb applying MiXCR to the reads. The sample has 100,000 to 150,000 distinct CDR3 sequences; roughly a quarter are singletons. For these TCRs, the target antigens are not known. Sequencing input: PBMCs, sequenced either directly or after in vitro stimulation (not recorded which). The origin of the receptors is a human donor in good health (CMV status not recorded). Some clones in this sample may be carry-over from other donors' samples.

This clonotype was seen only a few times. This chain links TRBV6-1 with TRBJ1-5, with 7 bases aligning to TRBD1. Losses at the gene ends were 5 bases for V and 4 bases for J; bases not matched to a gene: 14. This CDR3 is 17 amino acids long. The germline V gene has CDR1 MNHNS and CDR2 SASEGT. The CDR3 protein is CASSPGLSTGRNQPQHF. For the CDR3, the DNA is TGTGCCAGCAGTCCAGGTTTGTCGACAGGGAGGAATCAGCCCCAGCATTTT.

This clonotype was seen a handful of times. The V call is TRBV28, the J call TRBJ1-5; D is unresolved. Per germline, CDR1 MDHEN and CDR2 SYDVKM. V was shortened by 3 bases and J by 3 bases, with 3 bases between the two germline ends. This CDR3 contains 12 residues. Here the CDR3 DNA reads TGTGCCAGCAGTTTGTACAATCAGCCCCAGCATTTT. Translating gives CASSLYNQPQHF.

J is TRBJ2-1 and V is TRBV20-1; D unclear. The germline V gene encodes CDR1 DFQATT and CDR2 SNEGSKA (reference sequence). This CDR3 has 13 residues. The V end lost 6 bases, the J end lost 4 bases, and 13 bases lay between the germline ends. The DNA for the CDR3 is TGCAGTGCCTCCCTGCCCCTTTACAATGAGCAGTTCTTC. Its translation is CSASLPLYNEQFF.

This chain joins TRBV20-1 and TRBJ2-5; 8 bases are shared with TRBD1. J lost 7 bases, V lost 6 bases, and 13 bases had no gene match. The CDR3 spans 14 residues. The germline CDR1 and CDR2 sequences are DFQATT and SNEGSKA (reference sequence). Here the CDR3 reads CSAAQGADYGTQYF. CDR3 bases: TGCAGTGCGGCTCAGGGGGCGGATTATGGGACCCAGTACTTC.

This clonotype has a handful of counts. The chain links TRBV6-4 to TRBJ2-3; a possible D gene is TRBD1 (5 bases). The germline V and J ends were trimmed by 3 bases and 4 bases, with 11 bases remaining between them. The CDR3 extends over 14 amino acids. CDR1 and CDR2 (germline): MRHNA, SNTAGT. The CDR3 sequence is CASSDDSGPDTQYF. The CDR3 nucleotides are TGTGCCAGCAGTGATGACAGTGGCCCAGATACGCAGTATTTT.

The V call is TRBV10-3, the J call TRBJ2-5; D is unresolved. In germline, CDR1 is ENHRY, CDR2 SYGVKD. The CDR3 totals 14 residues. Trimming shortened V by 4 bases and J by 5 bases, and 14 bases separated the two germline ends. The CDR3: CAISGNKVNETQYF. For the CDR3, the DNA is TGTGCCATCAGTGGGAACAAGGTTAATGAGACCCAGTACTTC.

V and J are TRBV19 and TRBJ1-1; 7 bases are shared with TRBD1. From germline, CDR1 is LNHDA and CDR2 SQIVND (reference sequence). CDR3 size: 14 residues. V dropped 5 bases and J dropped 4; count of bases not matched to a gene: 7. In DNA form, the CDR3 reads TGTGCCAGTAGTTCACAGGGGTTTGGCACTGAAGCTTTCTTT. It yields the protein CASSSQGFGTEAFF. The full variable domain, in which reference TRBV19 and TRBJ1-1 provide the parts outside the CDR3, is DGGITQSPKYLFRKEGQNVTLSCEQNLNHDAMYWYRQDPGQGLRLIYYSQIVNDFQKGDIAEGYSVSREKKESFPLTVTSAQKNPTAFYLCASSSQGFGTEAFFGQGTRLTVV.

This rearrangement joins TRBV6-2 or TRBV6-3 to TRBJ2-1, with 8 bases that match TRBD2. Germline CDR1 MNHEY, CDR2 SVGEGT. The length of the CDR3 is 15 residues. V gave up 6 bases and J gave up 2 bases; unmatched junction bases: 6. The CDR3 loop reads CASRHTSGTYNEQFF. The CDR3, as DNA: TGTGCCAGCAGGCATACTAGCGGTACCTACAATGAGCAGTTCTTC.

This chain uses TRBV7-2 with TRBJ2-6; no firm D call. The V end was cut by 1 base, the J end by 2 bases, with 9 bases between. The CDR3 totals 16 residues. Germline V lookup: CDR1 SGHTA, CDR2 FQGNSA. CDR3 coding DNA: TGTGCCAGCAGCTTAGGATGGTCAGCTGGGGCCAACGTCCTGACTTTC. It specifies CASSLGWSAGANVLTF.

The chain is built from TRBV5-6 and TRBJ2-1, with 9 bases aligning to TRBD1. Germline V CDR1 and CDR2: SGHDT, YYEEEE. Germline trimming cut 5 bases from V and 8 bases from J; bases unmatched to any gene: 11. This CDR3 comprises 15 residues. The CDR3 DNA is TGTGCCAGCAGTCCCGGCGGGACAGGGCTCCATGAGCAGTTCTTC. Protein sequence: CASSPGGTGLHEQFF.

The chain couples TRBV15 to TRBJ2-1; 8 nucleotides agree with TRBD2. V was pared by 8 bases and J by 8 bases, with 11 bases of the junction left unmatched. The germline CDR1 and CDR2 sequences are LNHNV and YYDKDF (reference sequence). The CDR3 loop spans 14 amino acids. In DNA, the CDR3 is TGTGCCACCCAGAAAGCGGGAGATCTGGATGAGCAGTTCTTC. It is translated as CATQKAGDLDEQFF.